One sample yielded the 27 T cell receptor beta chains listed below, sequenced in a study of cytomegalovirus exposure and HLA in healthy donors. The assay was immunoSEQ multiplex PCR, and TCRdb's table has in-frame clones only and misses some. The sample yields roughly 330,000 clones, roughly 87% seen once. The specimen sequenced was PBMCs. Receptors were obtained from a woman aged 25 to 39 in good health and CMV-seropositive.

V is TRBV6-5 and J is TRBJ1-2, with D possibly matching TRBD1 (5 bases). This CDR3 has 15 residues. The V end lost 0 bases, the J end lost 2 bases, and 10 bases lay between the germline ends. The germline V gene has CDR1 MNHEY and CDR2 SVGAGI. The CDR3 coding sequence is TGTGCCAGCAGTTACTCGAGATGGGGGAACTATGGCTACACCTTC. This translates into CASSYSRWGNYGYTF.

V is TRBV30 and J is TRBJ2-3; TRBD2 aligns across 13 bases. Germline CDR1 is GTSNPN and CDR2 is SVGIG (reference sequence). V shed 2 bases and J 3 bases; nucleotides not matched to a gene: 8. CDR3 length: 17 residues. The CDR3 protein is CAWSTSWTSGRTDTQYF. CDR3 nucleotide sequence: TGTGCCTGGAGTACATCTTGGACTAGCGGGAGAACAGATACGCAGTATTTT.

V is TRBV7-8 and J is TRBJ2-7, with TRBD1 as a possible D gene (7 bases). Germline V gene sequence: CDR1 SGHVS, CDR2 FQNEAQ. Trimming took off 5 bases at V and 2 bases at J, with 16 bases between the two ends. The CDR3 sequence is 15 residues long. The CDR3 DNA reads as TGTGCCAGCAGCCCCAGGCGGGACAGAGCCTACGAGCAGTACTTC. This codes for CASSPRRDRAYEQYF.

The rearrangement uses TRBV9 and TRBJ2-1; D is possibly TRBD2 (6 bases). The CDR3 is made up of 10 amino acids. CDR1 is SGDLS and CDR2 is YYNGEE in the germline V gene. With 7 bases removed from V and 7 bases from J, the gap between germline ends came to 6 bases. The CDR3 spells CASGGNEQFF. DNA for the CDR3: TGTGCCAGCGGGGGGAATGAGCAGTTCTTC.

The chain recombines TRBV28 with TRBJ1-1; D ambiguous. CDR1 is MDHEN, CDR2 SYDVKM, per germline. The V end lost 1 base, the J end lost 4 bases, and 10 bases lay between the germline ends. This CDR3 comprises 14 residues. CDR3 residues: CASSLSGYGTEAFF. CDR3 sequence (DNA): TGTGCCAGCAGTTTATCGGGGTATGGCACTGAAGCTTTCTTT.

This rearrangement joins TRBV5-6 to TRBJ2-7, with D possibly being TRBD2 (6 bases). The V gene's germline CDR1 is SGHDT and CDR2 YYEEEE. V was clipped by 0 bases and J by 2 bases, with 12 bases between them. CDR3 length equals 15 residues. The CDR3: CASSLVGGKAYEQYF. Here the CDR3 DNA reads TGTGCCAGCAGCTTGGTAGGAGGGAAAGCCTACGAGCAGTACTTC.

This clone was seen ten or more times. The rearrangement uses TRBV9 and TRBJ2-7, with TRBD2 identical over 8 bases. CDR1 SGDLS and CDR2 YYNGEE come from the germline V gene. The trim removed 4 bases at V and 7 bases at J, leaving 10 bases unmatched. This CDR3 comprises 14 residues. In DNA form, the CDR3 reads TGTGCCAGCAGCACGGCGGGAGGACCGCGGGAGCAGTACTTC. Its protein product is CASSTAGGPREQYF.

The genes are TRBV7-2 and TRBJ2-7; D possibly uses TRBD1 or TRBD2 (7 bases each). The CDR3 sequence is 15 residues long. Deletions cut 4 bases from V and 6 bases from J, with 19 bases between. Germline assignment: CDR1 SGHTA and CDR2 FQGNSA. CDR3 in amino acids: CASSSGGGFPAEQYF. CDR3 sequence (DNA): TGTGCCAGCAGCTCAGGGGGGGGGTTCCCCGCCGAGCAGTACTTC.

The chain recombines TRBV5-4 with TRBJ1-1; 10 bases line up with TRBD1. Germline loops: CDR1 SGHNT, CDR2 YYREEE (reference sequence). V lost 4 bases, J lost 1 base, and 4 bases stayed unmatched. This CDR3 comprises 15 residues. The CDR3 loop is CASSKGQGWNTEAFF. As DNA, the CDR3 is TGTGCCAGCAGCAAGGGACAGGGGTGGAACACTGAAGCTTTCTTT.

This chain uses TRBV2 with TRBJ1-5, with D hard to call. V was cut by 8 bases and J by 0 bases, with 5 bases left in between. Germline V CDR1 and CDR2: SNHLY, FYNNEI. The CDR3 contains 12 residues. The CDR3 DNA is TGTGCCAGCGGGGATAGCAATCAGCCCCAGCATTTT. Protein: CASGDSNQPQHF.

The rearrangement uses TRBV28 and TRBJ1-1, with a possible D match to TRBD1 (6 bases). The CDR3 loop spans 14 amino acids. The V end was cut by 5 bases, the J end by 3 bases, with 13 bases between. Germline CDR1 is MDHEN and CDR2 is SYDVKM. This CDR3 is CASSRHTGYTEAFF. CDR3 DNA sequence: TGTGCCAGCAGTAGGCATACAGGGTACACTGAAGCTTTCTTT.

The chain has TRBV27 and TRBJ2-1, with D possibly being TRBD1 (6 bases). Trimming stripped 7 bases from V and 10 bases from J, with 20 bases between. Germline V CDR1 and CDR2: MNHEY, SMNVEV (reference sequence). This CDR3 comprises 14 residues. CDR3: CASTSDSAFDEQFF. DNA for the CDR3: TGTGCCAGCACCTCGGACAGCGCCTTCGACGAGCAGTTCTTC.

The gene calls are TRBV27 and TRBJ2-7; the D gene is possibly TRBD1 (5 bases). The V end lost 5 bases, the J end lost 4 bases, and 18 bases lay between the germline ends. The CDR3 loop spans 15 amino acids. Germline lookup yields CDR1 MNHEY and CDR2 SMNVEV (reference sequence). This CDR3 reads CASSPSPQGTYEQYF. CDR3 DNA sequence: TGTGCCAGCAGTCCCAGCCCCCAGGGAACATACGAGCAGTACTTC.

The V gene is TRBV18, the J gene TRBJ2-3; 7 nucleotides match TRBD2. The CDR3 has 15 amino acids. J lost 4 bases, V lost 0 bases, and 4 bases had no gene match. Germline CDR1 KGHSH, CDR2 LQKENI. CDR3 protein: CASSPPGGMADTQYF. DNA for the CDR3: TGTGCCAGCTCACCACCGGGGGGGATGGCAGATACGCAGTATTTT.

J is TRBJ2-4 and V is TRBV29-1; D is tentatively TRBD1 or TRBD2 (5 bases each). CDR3 size: 13 residues. Germline V CDR1 and CDR2: SQVTM, ANQGSEA. Trimming left V 7 bases short and J 7 bases short, with 17 bases between. CDR3: CSARDPPGNIQYF. The CDR3 region has the DNA TGCAGCGCCCGGGACCCCCCAGGCAACATTCAGTACTTC.

The chain links TRBV5-1 to TRBJ2-1; D possibly corresponds to TRBD1 (6 bases). The CDR3 runs to 14 residues. Germline assignment: CDR1 SGHRS and CDR2 YFSETQ. Deletions cut 5 bases from V and 1 base from J, with 10 bases between. CDR3 sequence reads: CASRGGQSYNEQFF. The CDR3 DNA reads as TGCGCCAGCAGGGGTGGACAGTCCTACAATGAGCAGTTCTTC.

The chain is built from TRBV25-1 and TRBJ1-2; 7 bases are a match to TRBD1. The germline gives CDR1 MGHDK, CDR2 SYGVNS. The CDR3 spans 15 residues. J gave up 5 bases and V 2 bases, and 8 bases lay outside the gene matches. This CDR3 reads CASSERGPQGYGYTF. For the CDR3, the DNA is TGTGCCAGCAGTGAAAGGGGGCCTCAGGGGTATGGCTACACCTTC.

V gene TRBV9 combines with J gene TRBJ2-7; TRBD2 matches at 12 bases. The CDR3 consists of 17 residues. Germline V gives CDR1 SGDLS, CDR2 YYNGEE. V lost 0 bases and J lost 5; bases outside the gene matches: 9. The CDR3 DNA reads as TGTGCCAGCAGCGTAGCGGCTAGCGGGAGGGCCCTCCACGAGCAGTACTTC. It is translated as CASSVAASGRALHEQYF.

The V gene is TRBV28, the J gene TRBJ2-7; no clear D gene. The length of the CDR3 is 13 residues. The V and J ends lost 2 bases and 2 bases respectively, with 7 bases between them. CDR1 and CDR2 from the germline V gene are MDHEN and SYDVKM. Here the CDR3 DNA reads TGTGCCAGCAGTTTAAATGGTCCCTACGAGCAGTACTTC. It encodes CASSLNGPYEQYF.

This clone appeared once. The chain combines TRBV7-9 with TRBJ1-5; possibly TRBD1 for D (6 bases). Germline CDR1 and CDR2: SEHNR and FQNEAQ (reference sequence). The V gene lost 9 bases and the J gene lost 2 bases, with 29 bases spanning the gap. The CDR3 loop spans 19 amino acids. Here the CDR3 reads CARTLDTSRGRLGNQPQHF. CDR3 bases: TGTGCCAGGACCTTAGACACGTCGCGGGGGCGGTTGGGCAATCAGCCCCAGCATTTT.

This chain links TRBV4-3 with TRBJ2-1; TRBD1 matches at 7 bases. The CDR3 loop spans 17 amino acids. The V and J ends lost 0 bases and 1 base, in that order; junction bases with no gene match: 6. The V gene's germline CDR1 is LGHNA and CDR2 YSLEER. CDR3 coding DNA: TGCGCCAGCAGCCAAGATGTCGGGACAGAATCCTACAATGAGCAGTTCTTC. Encoded protein: CASSQDVGTESYNEQFF.

The V call is TRBV5-4, the J call TRBJ2-3, with TRBD2 identical over 12 bases. The V segment lost 3 bases and the J segment 7 bases; nucleotides outside the gene matches: 9. The CDR3 runs to 16 residues. CDR1 and CDR2 (germline): SGHNT, YYREEE (reference sequence). The CDR3 region has the DNA TGTGCCAGCAGCTCACGGACTAGCGGGGTCCAGTATACGCAGTATTTT. Protein product: CASSSRTSGVQYTQYF.

The V and J genes are TRBV30 and TRBJ1-2; D is uncertain. Germline CDR1 GTSNPN, CDR2 SVGIG (reference sequence). CDR3 size: 13 residues. The V gene lost 4 bases and the J gene lost 0 bases, with 9 bases spanning the gap. The CDR3 reads CAWNSVTNYGYTF. CDR3 nucleotides: TGTGCCTGGAATAGTGTAACTAACTATGGCTACACCTTC.

Only one count was recorded for this clone. This chain links TRBV29-1 with TRBJ1-1; D gene ambiguous. Germline-derived CDR1 and CDR2 are SQVTM and ANQGSEA. V was cut by 7 bases and J by 4 bases, with 16 bases left in between. The CDR3 is 13 amino acids. The CDR3 loop reads CSASPLEGTEAFF. The DNA for the CDR3 is TGCAGCGCTTCACCCTTGGAGGGCACTGAAGCTTTCTTT.

The chain joins TRBV6-1 to TRBJ1-2; D is possibly TRBD1 (6 bases). Germline-derived CDR1 and CDR2 are MNHNS and SASEGT. The length of the CDR3 is 14 residues. V was trimmed by 0 bases and J by 7 bases, leaving 12 bases between them. CDR3 coding DNA: TGTGCCAGCAGTGAAGCGGGGGGGCTGGGTGGCTACACCTTC. This codes for CASSEAGGLGGYTF.

This chain links TRBV28 with TRBJ2-4, with D tentatively TRBD1 (5 bases). The CDR3 runs 11 residues. From germline, CDR1 is MDHEN and CDR2 SYDVKM. The ends were cut back, 6 bases at V and 8 bases at J, with 8 bases in the middle. CDR3 nucleotides: TGTGCCAGCAGCTCAGGGTACATTCAGTACTTC. Amino acid sequence: CASSSGYIQYF.

The rearrangement links TRBV4-1 to TRBJ2-7, with a possible D match to TRBD1 (6 bases). V was trimmed by 3 bases and J by 6 bases, leaving 18 bases between them. Germline lookup yields CDR1 MGHRA and CDR2 YSYEKL. The CDR3 consists of 15 residues. This chain's CDR3 is CASSQAPGLGGEQYF. CDR3 DNA: TGCGCCAGCAGCCAGGCTCCGGGCCTAGGGGGCGAGCAGTACTTC.